These 14 T cell receptor beta chains came from one sample sequenced in a study of blood T cell repertoires in COVID-19 (TCRdb year 2020). Library construction relied on the immunoSEQ multiplex PCR assay. TCRdb stores this immuneACCESS table with in-frame sequences only. Part of the clones is absent; in the studies checked, under half of the shortfall reflects unresolved V genes, and no reason is known for the rest. The sample includes 150,000 or so clones, with around 80% observed a single time. The biggest ten clones account for roughly 19% of the sample. Sequenced input: peripheral blood. Receptors were obtained from an elderly woman with acute or convalescent COVID-19.

The chain combines TRBV10-3 with TRBJ2-5; 8 positions match TRBD1. V gave up 0 bases and J gave up 5 bases; unmatched junction bases: 5. This CDR3 spans 15 amino acids. Germline assignment: CDR1 ENHRY and CDR2 SYGVKD. The CDR3 here is CAISESDRGSETQYF. CDR3 in DNA: TGTGCCATCAGTGAGTCAGACAGGGGCTCGGAGACCCAGTACTTC.

V usage is TRBV4-1 and J usage is TRBJ1-2, with TRBD1 matching 8 bases. This CDR3 has 15 residues. Germline V gene sequence: CDR1 MGHRA, CDR2 YSYEKL. Trimming at V came to 8 bases and at J to 3 bases, leaving 11 bases not matched to a gene. CDR3 nucleotide sequence: TGCGCCAGCCGACAAGGCGGACAGGGCCACTATGGCTACACCTTC. Its translation: CASRQGGQGHYGYTF.

The rearrangement uses TRBV15 and TRBJ1-1; no clear D gene. Germline CDR1 reads LNHNV; CDR2 reads YYDKDF (reference sequence). V shed 0 bases and J shed 1 base, with 9 bases lying between them. The CDR3 contains 15 residues. The CDR3 DNA reads TGTGCCACCAGCAGAGATCTCACCAGGAACACTGAAGCTTTCTTT. This sequence encodes CATSRDLTRNTEAFF.

The rearrangement uses TRBV27 and TRBJ1-6; tentative D call: TRBD1 (5 bases). V dropped 2 bases and J dropped 2 bases, with 10 bases sitting between them. Germline V CDR1 and CDR2: MNHEY, SMNVEV (reference sequence). This CDR3 is built from 16 residues. This CDR3 is CASSLEGVTYNSPLHF. The CDR3 nucleotides read TGTGCCAGCAGTTTAGAAGGGGTGACCTATAATTCACCCCTCCACTTT.

This clone has only one observation. This chain connects TRBV15 to TRBJ2-7; 8 bases map to TRBD1. V gave up 0 bases and J gave up 1 base; unmatched junction bases: 2. Germline lookup yields CDR1 LNHNV and CDR2 YYDKDF (reference sequence). This CDR3 comprises 15 residues. This CDR3 is CATSRDRDRSYEQYF. CDR3 bases: TGTGCCACCAGCAGAGATCGGGACAGGTCCTACGAGCAGTACTTC. The variable domain in full, with the rest retrieved from reference TRBV15 and TRBJ2-7, is DAMVIQNPRYQVTQFGKPVTLSCSQTLNHNVMYWYQQKSSQAPKLLFHYYDKDFNNEADTPDNFQSRRPNTSFCFLDIRSPGLGDTAMYLCATSRDRDRSYEQYFGPGTRLTVT.

J is TRBJ2-7 and V is TRBV2, with 8 positions matching TRBD1. J gave up 6 bases and V 4 bases, and 5 bases lay outside the gene matches. The CDR3 contains 13 residues. Germline V gives CDR1 SNHLY, CDR2 FYNNEI. The CDR3 here is CASSGTGIGEQYF. The CDR3 DNA sequence: TGTGCCAGCAGTGGGACAGGGATTGGCGAGCAGTACTTC. The entire variable domain, with the rest obtained from reference TRBV2 and TRBJ2-7, is as follows: EPEVTQTPSHQVTQMGQEVILRCVPISNHLYFYWYRQILGQKVEFLVSFYNNEISEKSEIFDDQFSVERPDGSNFTLKIRSTKLEDSAMYFCASSGTGIGEQYFGPGTRLTVT.

The chain recombines TRBV3-1 (or the pseudogene TRBV3-2) with TRBJ1-1; TRBD1 agrees at 9 bases. In germline, CDR1 is LGHDT, CDR2 YNNKEL (reference sequence). V shed 6 bases, J shed 1 base, and the junction held 6 bases outside the gene matches. The CDR3 is 15 residues long. The CDR3 loop reads CASRHGDRANTEAFF. DNA of the CDR3: TGTGCCAGCAGGCATGGGGACAGGGCGAACACTGAAGCTTTCTTT.

This chain's CDR3 is CASSLDRDVQPQHF. In DNA, the CDR3 is TGTGCCAGCAGCTTAGACAGGGACGTCCAGCCCCAGCATTTT. The chain combines TRBV5-8 with TRBJ1-5, with 7 bases identical to TRBD1. Germline CDR1 is SGHTS and CDR2 is YDEGEE. This CDR3 spans 14 amino acids. Trimming removed 2 bases from V and 7 bases from J; junction bases left unmatched: 6.

This clone was counted once. The rearrangement uses TRBV7-9 and TRBJ2-3; 7 nucleotides line up with TRBD1. J lost 0 bases, V lost 1 base, and 1 base had no gene match. The CDR3 runs to 15 residues. In germline, CDR1 is SEHNR, CDR2 FQNEAQ (reference sequence). CDR3 nucleotide sequence: TGTGCCAGCAGCTTAGAGACAGGGAGCACAGATACGCAGTATTTT. Its translation is CASSLETGSTDTQYF. The variable domain in full, with the rest retrieved from reference TRBV7-9 and TRBJ2-3, is DTGVSQNPRHKITKRGQNVTFRCDPISEHNRLYWYRQTLGQGPEFLTYFQNEAQLEKSRLLSDRFSAERPKGSFSTLEIQRTEQGDSAMYLCASSLETGSTDTQYFGPGTRLTVL.

This chain links TRBV19 with TRBJ1-6, with a tentative D call TRBD1 (6 bases). The germline V gene has CDR1 LNHDA and CDR2 SQIVND (reference sequence). The CDR3 sequence is 18 residues long. V lost 5 bases and J 0 bases, leaving 17 bases between the germline ends. The CDR3 nucleotides read TGTGCCAGTAGTCCATTCGGACAGATGAGCTCCTATAATTCACCCCTCCACTTT. Its translation is CASSPFGQMSSYNSPLHF.

The chain employs TRBV27 and TRBJ2-6; 7 nucleotides line up with TRBD2. This CDR3 has 17 amino acids. The germline CDR1 and CDR2 sequences are MNHEY and SMNVEV (reference sequence). V dropped 11 bases and J dropped 0; count of bases not matched to a gene: 13. CDR3 sequence reads: CAGPSGAGHSGANVLTF. CDR3 bases: TGTGCCGGCCCAAGTGGAGCGGGGCACTCTGGGGCCAACGTCCTGACTTTC.

The rearrangement joins TRBV4-1 to TRBJ2-2; 7 bases match TRBD2. The CDR3 has 17 amino acids. With 0 bases clipped from V and 6 bases from J, the junction kept 10 bases outside the gene matches. Germline values: CDR1 MGHRA, CDR2 YSYEKL. As DNA, the CDR3 is TGCGCCAGCAGCCAAGAGGCGAGACTAGCTCGTCCCGGGGAGCTGTTTTTT. Encoded protein: CASSQEARLARPGELFF.

The V and J genes are TRBV13 and TRBJ2-3; the match to TRBD2 covers 13 bases. The junction had 6 bases not matched to a gene; V was cut back by 6 bases and J by 3 bases. This CDR3 comprises 16 residues. Germline-derived CDR1 and CDR2 are PRHDT and FYEKMQ (reference sequence). CDR3 DNA: TGTGCCAGCAGTCTGGGACTAGCGGGACTAACAGATACGCAGTATTTT. Translated, it gives CASSLGLAGLTDTQYF.

This chain connects TRBV6-6 to TRBJ2-1; 7 bases are a match to TRBD1. This CDR3 region has 15 residues. The trim removed 0 bases at V and 5 bases at J, leaving 4 bases unmatched. Per germline, CDR1 MNHNY and CDR2 SVGAGI (reference sequence). The CDR3 sequence: CASSYSRDSDNEQFF. CDR3 DNA: TGTGCCAGCAGTTACTCGAGGGACAGCGACAATGAGCAGTTCTTC.